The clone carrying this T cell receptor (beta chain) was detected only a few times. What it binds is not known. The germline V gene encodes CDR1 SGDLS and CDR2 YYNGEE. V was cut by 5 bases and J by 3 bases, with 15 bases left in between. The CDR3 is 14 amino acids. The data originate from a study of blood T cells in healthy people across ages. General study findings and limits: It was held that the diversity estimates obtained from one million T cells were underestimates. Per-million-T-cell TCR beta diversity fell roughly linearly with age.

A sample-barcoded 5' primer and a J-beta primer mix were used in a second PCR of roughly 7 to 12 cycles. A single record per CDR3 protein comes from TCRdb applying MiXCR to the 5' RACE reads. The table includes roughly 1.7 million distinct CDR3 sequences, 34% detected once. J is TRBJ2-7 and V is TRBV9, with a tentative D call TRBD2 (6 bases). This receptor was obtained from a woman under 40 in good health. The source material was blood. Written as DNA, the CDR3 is TGTGCCAGCAGGTCTGTGGACTACGACTACGAGCAGTACTTC. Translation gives CASRSVDYDYEQYF.